These T cell receptor beta chains were read from a single sample in a study of cytomegalovirus exposure and HLA in healthy donors. Profiled with immunoSEQ multiplex PCR; TCRdb holds only in-frame clones, not every one. The sample contains around 110,000 clones, approximately 90% of which appear only once. The sample was PBMCs. The receptors originated from a woman under 30 in good health and CMV-seropositive. Both conserved end residues are part of each CDR3. Each record gives: D gene, V gene, clone size, J gene, CDR3 DNA, CDR3 protein. D genes are given only for firm matches. Clone size is stated in some rows and not others, as once, few, many or a class when expanded.

>-|TRBV11-2|once|TRBJ1-6
TGTGCCAGCAGCCTCGACAGGTTAAATTCACCCCTCCACTTT
CASSLDRLNSPLHF
>TRBD1|TRBV6-1|once|TRBJ2-2
TGTGCCGGAAGGGACAGGGAGGTCGGGGAGCTGTTTTTT
CAGRDREVGELFF
>-|TRBV5-4|-|TRBJ2-2
TGTGCCAGCACCGTGTGGGGAGGAACCGGGGAGCTGTTTTTT
CASTVWGGTGELFF
>-|TRBV2|-|TRBJ2-7
TGTGCCAGCAGTTCGACAGGTGGATCCTACGAGCAGTACTTC
CASSSTGGSYEQYF
>-|TRBV27|-|TRBJ2-3
TGTGCCAGCAGACGAAAGGGAGCCTCTAGCACAGATACGCAGTATTTT
CASRRKGASSTDTQYF
>-|TRBV27|-|TRBJ1-1
TGTGCCAGCAGGTTCCCCGGGAACACTGAAGCTTTCTTT
CASRFPGNTEAFF
>TRBD1|TRBV10-3|once|TRBJ1-6
TGTGCCATCAGCCTCGACAGGGAGGAGGATTCACCCCTCCACTTT
CAISLDREEDSPLHF
>TRBD2|TRBV5-6|once|TRBJ2-1
TGTGCCAGCAGCTTGATTGCCGGGACTAGCGGAACCAATGAGCAGTTCTTC
CASSLIAGTSGTNEQFF
>TRBD1|TRBV28|-|TRBJ2-7
TGTGCCAGCAGTTTCCGCGACAGGGGGCGCTTCTACGAGCAGTACTTC
CASSFRDRGRFYEQYF
>-|TRBV6-5|-|TRBJ1-4
TGTGCCAGCAGGACACAGGGCCTAAATGAAAAACTGTTTTTT
CASRTQGLNEKLFF
>TRBD1|TRBV27|few|TRBJ1-5
TGTGCCAGCAGTTCCATGGGCAGGGGGTTTGGGCAGCCCCAGCATTTT
CASSSMGRGFGQPQHF
>TRBD2|TRBV5-4|-|TRBJ2-6
TGTGCCAGCAGCCGGGGGGGCTCTGGGGCCAACGTCCTGACTTTC
CASSRGGSGANVLTF
>TRBD2|TRBV28|-|TRBJ2-3
TGTGCCAGCAGTCCCAGGCCGCGGGGGGGCCTTGATACGCAGTATTTT
CASSPRPRGGLDTQYF
>-|TRBV7-8|-|TRBJ2-2
TGTGCCAGCAGCCCGGCCGGGACATCGAACACCGGGGAGCTGTTTTTT
CASSPAGTSNTGELFF
>TRBD1|TRBV27|-|TRBJ1-6
TGTGCCAGTCGGACAGGATATTCTAATTCACCCCTCCACTTT
CASRTGYSNSPLHF
>-|TRBV5-6|-|TRBJ1-2
TGTGCCAGCAGCTCCGTCCTGGGCGGCTACACCTTC
CASSSVLGGYTF
>TRBD1|TRBV19|-|TRBJ2-5
TGTGCCAGTAGTATAGGACAGGGTGGGGAGACCCAGTACTTC
CASSIGQGGETQYF
>-|TRBV4-1|-|TRBJ1-5
TGCGCCAGCAGCCGGGAGGTGGGGCAAGGAGGCAATCAGCCCCAGCATTTT
CASSREVGQGGNQPQHF
>-|TRBV27|few|TRBJ2-7
TGTGCCAGCAGGCCGGGACTCACCTTCGAGCAGTACTTC
CASRPGLTFEQYF
>-|TRBV9|-|TRBJ2-5
TGTGCCAGCAGCCATTCCGGGACTCCAGAGACCCAGTACTTC
CASSHSGTPETQYF
>-|TRBV5-6|-|TRBJ2-3
TGTGCCAGCAGCTTAGGGGACACAGATACGCAGTATTTT
CASSLGDTDTQYF
>TRBD1|TRBV19|-|TRBJ1-3
TGTGCCAGTACAGGGGACAGTCAGACTGGATTCGCCATATATTTT
CASTGDSQTGFAIYF
>-|TRBV7-2|-|TRBJ1-2
TGTGCCAGCAGCTTAGTGTCCCGGGGGTATGGCTACACCTTC
CASSLVSRGYGYTF